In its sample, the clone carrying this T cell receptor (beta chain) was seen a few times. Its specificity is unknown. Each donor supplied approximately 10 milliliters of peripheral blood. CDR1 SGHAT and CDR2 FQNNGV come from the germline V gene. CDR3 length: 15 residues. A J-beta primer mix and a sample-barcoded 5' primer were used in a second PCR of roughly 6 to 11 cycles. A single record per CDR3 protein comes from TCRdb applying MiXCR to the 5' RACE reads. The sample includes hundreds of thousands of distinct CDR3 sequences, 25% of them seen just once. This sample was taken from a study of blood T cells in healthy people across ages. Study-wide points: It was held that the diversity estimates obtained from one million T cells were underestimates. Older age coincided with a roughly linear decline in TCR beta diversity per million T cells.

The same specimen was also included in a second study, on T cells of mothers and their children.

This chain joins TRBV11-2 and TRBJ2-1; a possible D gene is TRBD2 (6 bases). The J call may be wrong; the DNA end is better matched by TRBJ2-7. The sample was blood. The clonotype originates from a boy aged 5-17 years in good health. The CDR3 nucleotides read TGTGCCAGCAGCCTCGGCAGACTAGACTCCTACGAGCAGTACTTC. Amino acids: CASSLGRLDSYEQYF.